The 31 T cell receptor beta chains below all came from one sample that was sequenced in a study of post-analysis software for immune sequencing data. Findings and limits, study-wide: Controls showed lower frequencies than patients for four to six TRBV segments, and TRBV5-6, TRBV5-1 and TRBV20-1 were among these.

For these receptors, no antigen is known. The library was made from cDNA and included unique molecular identifiers. TCRdb reprocessed the PCR reads with MiXCR, giving one entry per CDR3 protein. The data contain fewer than 550,000 distinct CDR3 sequences, 30% to 40% of them seen just once; the ten biggest clones take up about 5.6%. The sample taken for sequencing was blood. The receptors originated from a girl aged 2-17 years with multiple sclerosis.

V is TRBV29-1 and J is TRBJ2-2, with 9 bases lining up with TRBD1. The CDR3 totals 14 residues. CDR1 and CDR2 from the germline V gene are SQVTM and ANQGSEA. The CDR3 DNA reads as TGCAGTGTCGCTCCCGGGACAGGGACCGGGGAGCTGTTTTTT. This gives the protein CSVAPGTGTGELFF.

The rearrangement joins TRBV21-1 to TRBJ2-1. TRBV21-1 has pseudogene status. This CDR3 is 12 amino acids long. The CDR3 spells CASSNRSNEQFF. CDR3 sequence (DNA): TGTGCCAGCAGCAACCGGAGTAATGAGCAGTTCTTC.

This clonotype was seen only a few times. The chain is built from TRBV5-5 and TRBJ1-1; 8 positions agree with TRBD1. CDR1 and CDR2 (germline): SGHKS, YYEKEE (reference sequence). Trimming removed 3 bases from V and 5 bases from J; junction bases left unmatched: 9. CDR3 size: 15 residues. CDR3 residues: CASSYLQGVETEAFF. CDR3 nucleotides: TGTGCCAGCAGCTACCTACAGGGGGTAGAGACTGAAGCTTTCTTT.

The V and J genes are TRBV28 and TRBJ1-1, with 7 bases aligning to TRBD1. CDR1 and CDR2 from the germline V gene are MDHEN and SYDVKM. This CDR3 has 14 amino acids. The junction had 15 bases not matched to a gene; V was cut back by 4 bases and J by 13 bases. This chain's CDR3 is CASSSPRQGPYVFF. For the CDR3, the DNA is TGTGCCAGCAGTTCACCCCGACAGGGCCCCTATGTTTTCTTT. The variable domain in full, completed from reference TRBV28 and TRBJ1-1, reads DVKVTQSSRYLVKRTGEKVFLECVQDMDHENMFWYRQDPGLGLRLIYFSYDVKMKEKGDIPEGYSVSREKKERFSLILESASTNQTSMYLCASSSPRQGPYVFFGQGTRLTVV.

J is TRBJ2-3 and V is TRBV7-2, with D possibly TRBD2 on 5 matching bases. Germline V gene data show CDR1 as SGHTA and CDR2 as FQGNSA. V dropped 3 bases and J dropped 2 bases, with 15 bases sitting between them. The CDR3 spans 16 residues. CDR3 nucleotide sequence: TGTGCCAGCAGCTTGTTGTCGCCGGGGATCACAGATACGCAGTATTTT. Translation: CASSLLSPGITDTQYF.

The chain uses TRBV20-1 and TRBJ2-1; no firm D call. Germline V gene data show CDR1 as DFQATT and CDR2 as SNEGSKA (reference sequence). The CDR3 runs 14 residues. Trimming shortened V by 1 base and J by 1 base, and 8 bases separated the two germline ends. CDR3 bases: TGCAGTGCTAGAGCGGGTAGATCCTACAATGAGCAGTTCTTC. As protein: CSARAGRSYNEQFF.

This clonotype was seen once. This chain uses TRBV10-1 with TRBJ2-7; 9 bases are shared with TRBD1. The CDR3 covers 15 residues. The germline CDR1 and CDR2 sequences are WNHNN and SYGVQD (reference sequence). V shed 6 bases and J 9 bases; nucleotides not matched to a gene: 15. CDR3 DNA sequence: TGCGCCAGCAGCCTATATATTTGGACAGGGGTCGGGCAGTACTTC. It specifies CASSLYIWTGVGQYF.

This clonotype was recorded many times. The chain is built from TRBV5-4 and TRBJ2-5; possibly TRBD2 for D (6 bases). Trimming took off 4 bases at V and 1 base at J, with 14 bases between the two ends. CDR1 and CDR2 (germline): SGHNT, YYREEE (reference sequence). The CDR3 is 15 residues long. The CDR3 bases are TGTGCCAGCAGCCCACGGGCGGGGAGCCAAGAGACCCAGTACTTC. Translating it yields CASSPRAGSQETQYF.

This clonotype was seen a few times. The rearrangement uses TRBV11-3 and TRBJ2-1, with D maybe TRBD2 (6 bases). The V end was cut by 3 bases, the J end by 7 bases, with 13 bases between. CDR1 and CDR2 (germline): SGHNT, YENEEA. The CDR3 loop spans 14 amino acids. CDR3 amino acids: CASSLTRGANEQFF. The CDR3 DNA follows: TGTGCCAGCAGCTTGACCCGCGGGGCGAATGAGCAGTTCTTC.

The chain is built from TRBV12-3 or TRBV12-4 and TRBJ1-2; TRBD1 agrees at 8 bases. The CDR3 length is 15 residues. V was pared by 3 bases and J by 8 bases, with 11 bases of the junction left unmatched. The CDR3 bases are TGTGCCAGCAGTTTTTCTCAGGGGGCGCGGGAGGGCTACACCTTC. It is translated as CASSFSQGAREGYTF.

This clonotype was found a few times. The chain is built from TRBV20-1 and TRBJ2-1; a possible D gene is TRBD1 (6 bases). Germline V gene sequence: CDR1 DFQATT, CDR2 SNEGSKA (reference sequence). Trimming shortened V by 6 bases and J by 10 bases, and 25 bases separated the two germline ends. The CDR3 has 15 residues. The CDR3 loop is CSANRRDTSSWEQFF. In DNA, the CDR3 is TGCAGTGCAAATCGCCGGGACACTTCTTCATGGGAGCAGTTCTTC.

The chain links TRBV5-1 to TRBJ2-5, with TRBD1 as a possible D gene (5 bases). This CDR3 is built from 14 residues. CDR1 and CDR2 from the germline V gene are SGHRS and YFSETQ. Deletions cut 8 bases from V and 2 bases from J, with 16 bases between. As DNA, the CDR3 is TGCGCCAGTGCCCCCCGGACAAGTCAAGAGACCCAGTACTTC. Amino acids: CASAPRTSQETQYF.

The chain uses TRBV5-1 and TRBJ2-5; D remains ambiguous. Germline CDR1 is SGHRS and CDR2 is YFSETQ. The ends were cut back, 4 bases at V and 2 bases at J, with 9 bases in the middle. The CDR3 runs to 13 residues. In nucleotides, the CDR3 is TGCGCCAGCAGCGTGAACGGACAAGAGACCCAGTACTTC. Protein product: CASSVNGQETQYF.

The sample holds a few counts of this clonotype. The CDR3 sequence: CASSRGTADTQYF. The CDR3 DNA follows: TGTGCCAGCAGCAGAGGGACCGCGGATACGCAGTATTTT. The V gene is TRBV11-2, the J gene TRBJ2-3, with D perhaps matching TRBD1 or TRBD2 (5 bases each). The V gene lost 5 bases and the J gene lost 6 bases, with 12 bases spanning the gap. CDR1 is SGHAT and CDR2 is FQNNGV in the germline V gene. The CDR3 has 13 residues.

In its sample, this clonotype was seen a few times. The chain couples TRBV7-2 to TRBJ2-3, with no clear D. There are 15 residues in the CDR3. V was cut by 1 base and J by 5 bases, with 13 bases left in between. Germline values: CDR1 SGHTA, CDR2 FQGNSA. For the CDR3, the DNA is TGTGCCAGCAGCTTAGATGGCGGTTCTGGAGATACGCAGTATTTT. Its protein is CASSLDGGSGDTQYF. Full variable domain (remainder filled in from reference TRBV7-2 and TRBJ2-3): GAGVSQSPSNKVTEKGKDVELRCDPISGHTALYWYRQSLGQGLEFLIYFQGNSAPDKSGLPSDRFSAERTGGSVSTLTIQRTQQEDSAVYLCASSLDGGSGDTQYFGPGTRLTVL.

This clonotype was observed a handful of times. This could be a read error, since a much larger clone is one nucleotide away. The chain uses TRBV4-1 and TRBJ2-1; no clear D gene. The germline gives CDR1 MGHRA, CDR2 YSYEKL. The CDR3 runs to 13 residues. The CDR3 DNA sequence: TGCGCCAACAGCCAAGGCGGAAGGGATGAGCAGTTCTTC. Its protein product is CANSQGGRDEQFF.

The V call is TRBV6-6, the J call TRBJ2-5; 10 positions agree with TRBD2. There are 16 residues in the CDR3. V was clipped by 1 base and J by 0 bases; unmatched bases: 2. CDR1 is MNHNY, CDR2 SVGAGI, per germline (reference sequence). The CDR3 reads CASSYFSGGNQETQYF. The CDR3 DNA sequence: TGTGCCAGCAGTTACTTTAGCGGGGGGAACCAAGAGACCCAGTACTTC.

To note about this clonotype: One junction end disagrees with the germline gene, perhaps due to a read error. The genes are TRBV7-9 and TRBJ2-4; D possibly corresponds to TRBD2 (7 bases). The J call could be wrong; TRBJ2-5 is a better fit for the DNA end. The CDR3 is made up of 15 amino acids. Germline CDR1 reads SEHNR; CDR2 reads FQNEAQ (reference sequence). As DNA, the CDR3 is TGCGCCAGCAGCTTGTCGGGGGGCCCCCGGGAGACCCAGTACTTC. This codes for CASSLSGGPRETQYF.

The CDR3 protein is CASSARRTAGGEQFF. CDR3 DNA sequence: TGTGCCAGCAGCGCCCGACGGACGGCGGGCGGTGAGCAGTTCTTC. The rearrangement links TRBV9 to TRBJ2-1, with D possibly being TRBD2 (5 bases). This CDR3 is 15 amino acids long. V lost 3 bases and J 9 bases, leaving 19 bases between the germline ends. The germline CDR1 and CDR2 sequences are SGDLS and YYNGEE. Together with reference TRBV9 and TRBJ2-1, the CDR3 gives the full variable domain: DSGVTQTPKHLITATGQRVTLRCSPRSGDLSVYWYQQSLDQGLQFLIQYYNGEERAKGNILERFSAQQFPDLHSELNLSSLELGDSALYFCASSARRTAGGEQFFGPGTRLTVL.

The chain has TRBV5-1 and TRBJ2-3; 8 bases are a match to TRBD2. V lost 6 bases, J lost 0 bases, and 12 bases stayed unmatched. This CDR3 region has 17 residues. Germline assignment: CDR1 SGHRS and CDR2 YFSETQ. DNA of the CDR3: TGCGCCAGCACCCAGGCCGTTATAGCGGGGAGCACAGATACGCAGTATTTT. Protein: CASTQAVIAGSTDTQYF.

DNA of the CDR3: TGCGCCAGCAGCCAGGACAGGGGGATTGTGTGGGGTGAAAAACTGTTTTTT. Its translation: CASSQDRGIVWGEKLFF. The chain recombines TRBV4-1 with TRBJ1-4; 10 bases fit TRBD1. The CDR3 is 17 residues long. V gave up 3 bases and J gave up 7 bases; unmatched junction bases: 11. From germline, CDR1 is MGHRA and CDR2 YSYEKL.

This clonotype was picked up a small number of times. The chain couples TRBV7-3 to TRBJ2-7; D may correspond to TRBD1 or TRBD2 (5 bases each). Germline V lookup: CDR1 SGHTA, CDR2 FQGTGA. V shed 3 bases and J shed 0 bases, with 9 bases lying between them. The CDR3 totals 14 residues. In nucleotides, the CDR3 is TGTGCCAGCAGCTTGGGACCGTTCTCCTACGAGCAGTACTTC. It yields the protein CASSLGPFSYEQYF.

The chain links TRBV7-9 to TRBJ1-1; weak D call: TRBD1 (5 bases). V was shortened by 3 bases and J by 4 bases, with 15 bases between the two germline ends. Germline values: CDR1 SEHNR, CDR2 FQNEAQ (reference sequence). The CDR3 is 15 amino acids. The CDR3 region is CASSLKTTGGTEAFF. CDR3 coding DNA: TGTGCCAGCAGCTTGAAGACAACGGGGGGCACTGAAGCTTTCTTT.

V gene TRBV18 combines with J gene TRBJ1-1; 8 bases align to TRBD1. The CDR3 extends over 15 amino acids. The V gene's germline CDR1 is KGHSH and CDR2 LQKENI. V dropped 0 bases and J dropped 5; count of bases not matched to a gene: 5. The CDR3 sequence is CASSPPQGAGTEAFF. CDR3 DNA sequence: TGTGCCAGCTCACCACCGCAGGGGGCTGGGACTGAAGCTTTCTTT.

This clonotype showed up just a few times. This chain joins TRBV11-2 and TRBJ1-2; 8 bases map to TRBD1. After removal of 4 bases from V and 6 bases from J, the junction contained 7 bases not matched to a gene. Germline V lookup: CDR1 SGHAT, CDR2 FQNNGV. This CDR3 has 14 amino acids. CDR3 in DNA: TGTGCCAGCAGCTCGCGGACAGGGAGGGATGGCTACACCTTC. Encoded protein: CASSSRTGRDGYTF.

The V call is TRBV20-1, the J call TRBJ1-4, with D unclear. The CDR3 is 12 amino acids. Germline CDR1 reads DFQATT; CDR2 reads SNEGSKA (reference sequence). V was clipped by 6 bases and J by 7 bases, with 12 bases between them. The CDR3 is CSALKLSEKLFF. CDR3 bases: TGCAGTGCCCTTAAGCTAAGTGAAAAACTGTTTTTT.

The chain recombines TRBV7-2 with TRBJ1-2; 7 positions match TRBD1. V dropped 5 bases and J dropped 4; count of bases not matched to a gene: 4. The germline CDR1 and CDR2 sequences are SGHTA and FQGNSA. This CDR3 is 13 amino acids long. CDR3 in DNA: TGTGCCAGCAGCGCCCGGGACAGCTATGGCTACACCTTC. This codes for CASSARDSYGYTF. Full variable domain (outside the CDR3, taken from reference TRBV7-2 and TRBJ1-2): GAGVSQSPSNKVTEKGKDVELRCDPISGHTALYWYRQSLGQGLEFLIYFQGNSAPDKSGLPSDRFSAERTGGSVSTLTIQRTQQEDSAVYLCASSARDSYGYTFGSGTRLTVV.

Only a few counts were recorded for this clonotype. The V gene is TRBV5-1, the J gene TRBJ2-5; no reliable D call. Germline-derived CDR1 and CDR2 are SGHRS and YFSETQ. The CDR3 runs 14 residues. V was clipped by 1 base and J by 2 bases, with 9 bases between them. CDR3 sequence reads: CASSLSLPQETQYF. The CDR3 DNA is TGCGCCAGCAGCTTGTCACTACCGCAAGAGACCCAGTACTTC. The complete variable domain, with remaining parts taken from reference TRBV5-1 and TRBJ2-5, reads KAGVTQTPRYLIKTRGQQVTLSCSPISGHRSVSWYQQTPGQGLQFLFEYFSETQRNKGNFPGRFSGRQFSNSRSEMNVSTLELGDSALYLCASSLSLPQETQYFGPGTRLLVL.

Points on this clonotype: A read error is possible here, since a much larger clone lies one base away. V gene TRBV15 combines with J gene TRBJ1-2; maybe TRBD1 (6 bases). This CDR3 spans 15 amino acids. The V and J ends lost 3 bases and 7 bases respectively, with 18 bases between them. Germline CDR1 is LNHNV and CDR2 is YYDKDF (reference sequence). The CDR3 nucleotides read TGTGCCACCAGCAGGGGGTACAGGGAGGTATCTGGCTACACCTTC. As protein: CATSRGYREVSGYTF.

This chain uses TRBV7-8 with TRBJ2-7; tentative D call: TRBD2 (8 bases). CDR1 and CDR2 from the germline V gene are SGHVS and FQNEAQ. The CDR3 has 17 residues. The ends were cut back, 5 bases at V and 4 bases at J, with 24 bases in the middle. The CDR3: CASSRGGRQGWTYEQYF. CDR3 DNA: TGTGCCAGCAGCCGGGGGGGGCGACAGGGCTGGACATACGAGCAGTACTTC.

This clonotype occurred a few times. This chain connects TRBV15 to TRBJ2-6; tentatively, D is TRBD1 (6 bases). CDR3 size: 16 residues. V was shortened by 2 bases and J by 1 base, with 9 bases between the two germline ends. Germline V gives CDR1 LNHNV, CDR2 YYDKDF (reference sequence). Here the CDR3 DNA reads TGTGCCACCAGCAGATTTACAGGGTCTGGGGCCAACGTCCTGACTTTC. As protein: CATSRFTGSGANVLTF.